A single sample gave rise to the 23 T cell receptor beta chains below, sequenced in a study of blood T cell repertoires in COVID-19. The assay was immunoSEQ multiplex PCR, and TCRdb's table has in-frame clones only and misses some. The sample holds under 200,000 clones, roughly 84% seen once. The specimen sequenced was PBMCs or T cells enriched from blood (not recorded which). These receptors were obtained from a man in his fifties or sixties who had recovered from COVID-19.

The CDR3 protein is CASSRGQGSYNEQFF. In nucleotides, the CDR3 is TGTGCCAGCAGCCGAGGACAGGGGTCCTACAATGAGCAGTTCTTC. The V gene is TRBV7-9, the J gene TRBJ2-1; 9 bases agree with TRBD1. Germline assignment: CDR1 SEHNR and CDR2 FQNEAQ (reference sequence). Germline trimming cut 5 bases from V and 1 base from J; bases unmatched to any gene: 3. This CDR3 region has 15 residues.

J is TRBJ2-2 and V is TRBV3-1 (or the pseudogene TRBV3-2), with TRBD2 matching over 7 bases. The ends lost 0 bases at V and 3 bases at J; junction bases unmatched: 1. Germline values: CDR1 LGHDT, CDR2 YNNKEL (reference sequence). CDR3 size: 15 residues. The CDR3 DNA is TGTGCCAGCAGCCAAGAGGGAGGGTACACCGGGGAGCTGTTTTTT. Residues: CASSQEGGYTGELFF.

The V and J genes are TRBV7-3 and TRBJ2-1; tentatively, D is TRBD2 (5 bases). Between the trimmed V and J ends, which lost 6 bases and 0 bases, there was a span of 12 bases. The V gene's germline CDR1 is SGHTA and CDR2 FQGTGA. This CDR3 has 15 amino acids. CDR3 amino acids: CASRLGRDSYNEQFF. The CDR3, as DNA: TGTGCCAGCAGGTTAGGCCGGGACTCCTACAATGAGCAGTTCTTC.

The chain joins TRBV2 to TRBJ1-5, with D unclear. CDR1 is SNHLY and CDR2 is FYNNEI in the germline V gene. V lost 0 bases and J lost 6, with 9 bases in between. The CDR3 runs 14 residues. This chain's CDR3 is CASSEARGSQPQHF. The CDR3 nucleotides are TGTGCCAGCAGTGAAGCTCGGGGTAGTCAGCCCCAGCATTTT.

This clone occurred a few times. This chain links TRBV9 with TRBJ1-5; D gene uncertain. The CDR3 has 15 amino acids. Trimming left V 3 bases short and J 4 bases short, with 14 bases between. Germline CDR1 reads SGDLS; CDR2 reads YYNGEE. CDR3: CASSATVGANQPQHF. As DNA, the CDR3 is TGTGCCAGCAGCGCCACTGTAGGAGCTAATCAGCCCCAGCATTTT.

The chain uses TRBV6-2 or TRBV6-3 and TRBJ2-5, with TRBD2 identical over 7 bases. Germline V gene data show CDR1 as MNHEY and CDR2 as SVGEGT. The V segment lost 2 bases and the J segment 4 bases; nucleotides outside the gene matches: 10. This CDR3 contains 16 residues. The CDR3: CASSYPLVGGGETQYF. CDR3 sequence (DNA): TGTGCCAGCAGTTACCCCCTAGTGGGGGGGGGAGAGACCCAGTACTTC.

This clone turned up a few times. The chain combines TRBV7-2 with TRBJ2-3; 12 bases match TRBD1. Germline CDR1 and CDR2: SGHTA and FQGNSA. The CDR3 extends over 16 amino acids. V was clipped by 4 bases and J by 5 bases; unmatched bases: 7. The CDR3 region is CASSWNRDRGQDTQYF. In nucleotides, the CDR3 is TGTGCCAGCAGCTGGAACCGGGACAGGGGGCAAGATACGCAGTATTTT.

The CDR3 bases are TGTGCCAGCAGCCCTCGGACAGGGGCCTACGAGCAGTACTTC. Residues: CASSPRTGAYEQYF. The gene calls are TRBV11-3 and TRBJ2-7; 9 bases map to TRBD1. The length of the CDR3 is 14 residues. Germline V CDR1 and CDR2: SGHNT, YENEEA. Unmatched junction bases numbered 4, after V lost 5 bases and J lost 2 bases.

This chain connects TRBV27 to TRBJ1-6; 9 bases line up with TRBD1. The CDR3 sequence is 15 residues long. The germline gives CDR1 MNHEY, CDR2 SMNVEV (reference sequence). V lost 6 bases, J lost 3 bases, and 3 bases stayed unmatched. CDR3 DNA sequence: TGTGCCAGCAGCCAGACAGGGGGCTATAATTCACCCCTCCACTTT. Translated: CASSQTGGYNSPLHF.

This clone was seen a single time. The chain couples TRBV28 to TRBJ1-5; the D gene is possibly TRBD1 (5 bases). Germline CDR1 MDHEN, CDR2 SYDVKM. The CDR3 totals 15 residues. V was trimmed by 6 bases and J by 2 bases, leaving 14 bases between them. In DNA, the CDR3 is TGTGCCAGCAGAGCCGCGGGGGAGGGCAATCAGCCCCAGCATTTT. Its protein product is CASRAAGEGNQPQHF. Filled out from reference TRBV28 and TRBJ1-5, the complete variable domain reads DVKVTQSSRYLVKRTGEKVFLECVQDMDHENMFWYRQDPGLGLRLIYFSYDVKMKEKGDIPEGYSVSREKKERFSLILESASTNQTSMYLCASRAAGEGNQPQHFGDGTRLSIL.

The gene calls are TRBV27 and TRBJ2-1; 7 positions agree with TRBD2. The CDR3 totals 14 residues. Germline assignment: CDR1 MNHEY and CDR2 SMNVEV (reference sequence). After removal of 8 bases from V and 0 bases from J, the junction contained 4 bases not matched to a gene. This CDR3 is CASGLGSSYNEQFF. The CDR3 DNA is TGTGCCAGCGGACTAGGTAGCTCCTACAATGAGCAGTTCTTC.

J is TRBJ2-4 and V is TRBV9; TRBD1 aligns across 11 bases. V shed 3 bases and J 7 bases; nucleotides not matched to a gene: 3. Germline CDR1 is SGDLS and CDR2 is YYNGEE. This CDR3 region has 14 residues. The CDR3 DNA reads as TGTGCCAGCAGCGCAGGGACAGGGGGGAACATTCAGTACTTC. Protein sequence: CASSAGTGGNIQYF.

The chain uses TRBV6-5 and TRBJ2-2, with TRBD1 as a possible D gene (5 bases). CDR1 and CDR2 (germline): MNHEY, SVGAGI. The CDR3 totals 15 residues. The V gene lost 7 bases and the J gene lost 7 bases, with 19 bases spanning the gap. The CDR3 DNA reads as TGTGCCAGCACCTGGGTAACAGGTGAAGGCGGGGAGCTGTTTTTT. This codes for CASTWVTGEGGELFF.

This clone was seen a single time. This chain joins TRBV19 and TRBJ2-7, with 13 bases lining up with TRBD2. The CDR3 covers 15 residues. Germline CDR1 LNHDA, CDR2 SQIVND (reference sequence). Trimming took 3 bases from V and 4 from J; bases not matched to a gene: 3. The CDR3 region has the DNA TGTGCCAGTAGTATTAGGACTAGCGGGAGTTACGAGCAGTACTTC. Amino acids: CASSIRTSGSYEQYF.

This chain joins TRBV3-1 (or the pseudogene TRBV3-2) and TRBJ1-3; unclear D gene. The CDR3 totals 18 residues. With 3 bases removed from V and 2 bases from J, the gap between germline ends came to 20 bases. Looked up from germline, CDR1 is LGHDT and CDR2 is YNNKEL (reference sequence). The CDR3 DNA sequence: TGTGCCAGCAGCCATCTGTTGAGAGGCATAGCAACTGGAAACACCATATATTTT. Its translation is CASSHLLRGIATGNTIYF.

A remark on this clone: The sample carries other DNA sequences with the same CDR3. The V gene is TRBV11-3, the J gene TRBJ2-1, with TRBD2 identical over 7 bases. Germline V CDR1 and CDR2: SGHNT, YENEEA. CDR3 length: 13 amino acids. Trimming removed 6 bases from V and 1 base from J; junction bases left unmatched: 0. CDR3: CASSSGSYNEQFF. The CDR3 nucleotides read TGTGCCAGCAGTAGCGGGTCCTACAATGAGCAGTTCTTC.

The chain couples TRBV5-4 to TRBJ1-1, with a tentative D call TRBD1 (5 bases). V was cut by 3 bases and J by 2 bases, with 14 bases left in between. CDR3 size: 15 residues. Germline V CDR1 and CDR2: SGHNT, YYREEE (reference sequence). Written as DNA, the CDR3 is TGTGCCAGCAGCTCGGACCGGACATTTAACACTGAAGCTTTCTTT. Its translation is CASSSDRTFNTEAFF.

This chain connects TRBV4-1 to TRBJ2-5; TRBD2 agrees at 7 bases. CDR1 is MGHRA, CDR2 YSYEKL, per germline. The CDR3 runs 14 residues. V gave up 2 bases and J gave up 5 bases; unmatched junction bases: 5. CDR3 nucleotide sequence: TGCGCCAGCAGCCAAAGGGCCGGGAGGGAGACCCAGTACTTC. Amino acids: CASSQRAGRETQYF.

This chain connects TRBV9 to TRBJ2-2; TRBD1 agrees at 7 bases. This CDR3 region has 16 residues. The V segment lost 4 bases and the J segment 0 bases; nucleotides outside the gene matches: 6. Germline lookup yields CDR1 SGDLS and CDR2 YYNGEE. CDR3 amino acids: CASSPTTGSNTGELFF. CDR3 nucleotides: TGTGCCAGCAGCCCAACGACAGGGTCGAACACCGGGGAGCTGTTTTTT.

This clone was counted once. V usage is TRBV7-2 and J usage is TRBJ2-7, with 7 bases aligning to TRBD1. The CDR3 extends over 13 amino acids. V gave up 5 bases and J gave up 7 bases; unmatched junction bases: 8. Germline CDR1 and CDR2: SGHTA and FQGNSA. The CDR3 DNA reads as TGTGCCAGCAGCCGGGCCCGACAGGGAGAGCAGTACTTC. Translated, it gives CASSRARQGEQYF.

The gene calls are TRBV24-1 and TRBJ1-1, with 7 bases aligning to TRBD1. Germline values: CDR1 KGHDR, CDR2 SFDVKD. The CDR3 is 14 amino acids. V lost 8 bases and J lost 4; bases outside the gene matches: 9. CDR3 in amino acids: CATKRTGESTEAFF. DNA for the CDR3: TGTGCCACCAAGCGCACAGGGGAGAGCACTGAAGCTTTCTTT.

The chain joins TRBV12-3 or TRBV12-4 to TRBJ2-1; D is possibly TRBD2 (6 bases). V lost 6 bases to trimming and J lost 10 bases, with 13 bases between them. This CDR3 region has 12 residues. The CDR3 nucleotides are TGTGCCAGCAGCCCTAGCGCGGAGGAGCAGTTCTTC. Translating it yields CASSPSAEEQFF.

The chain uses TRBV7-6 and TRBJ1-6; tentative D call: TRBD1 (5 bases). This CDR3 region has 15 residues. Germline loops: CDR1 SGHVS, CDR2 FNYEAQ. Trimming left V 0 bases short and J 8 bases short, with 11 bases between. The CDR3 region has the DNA TGTGCCAGCAGCTTAGCTGCAGGGACTGATTCACCCCTCCACTTT. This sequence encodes CASSLAAGTDSPLHF. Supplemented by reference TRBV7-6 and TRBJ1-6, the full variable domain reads GAGVSQSPRYKVTKRGQDVALRCDPISGHVSLYWYRQALGQGPEFLTYFNYEAQQDKSGLPNDRFSAERPEGSISTLTIQRTEQRDSAMYRCASSLAAGTDSPLHFGNGTRLTVT.